These T cell receptor beta chains were read from a single sample in a study of beta chain features in type 1 diabetes. Measured with immunoSEQ multiplex PCR; TCRdb has only the in-frame clones, and not every one. The sample records hundreds of thousands of clones, 9.5% to 12% being singletons. The material sequenced was naive CD4+ T cells from blood. These receptors were collected from a woman between 18 and 29 years old in good health. Each CDR3 is given with its conserved first and last residue. Each record gives: J gene, clone size, V gene, D gene, CDR3 DNA, CDR3 protein. The D gene is left open where the match is weak. Expanded clones get a size class; other rows say once, few or many, or leave the size out.

>TRBJ2-4|few|TRBV5-6|-
TGTGCCAGCAGCTTAAGGGACATTCAGTACTTC
CASSLRDIQYF
>TRBJ2-3|-|TRBV13|-
TGTGCCAGCAGCTTAACGCCGGGACTCTCTACAGATACGCAGTATTTT
CASSLTPGLSTDTQYF
>TRBJ2-1|-|TRBV6-6|-
TGTGCCAGCAGACCCGAGGGATCCTCCTACAATGAGCAGTTCTTC
CASRPEGSSYNEQFF
>TRBJ1-4|few|TRBV18|TRBD1
TGTGCCAGCTCACCAGGACAGGGGATGGGAACTAATGAAAAACTGTTTTTT
CASSPGQGMGTNEKLFF
>TRBJ2-1|-|TRBV29-1|-
TGCAGCTTCGAGGGGCGGAGCTCCTACAATGAGCAGTTCTTC
CSFEGRSSYNEQFF
>TRBJ1-5|few|TRBV6-5|TRBD1
TGTGCCAGCAGCAGGACAGGGAATCAGCCCCAGCATTTT
CASSRTGNQPQHF
>TRBJ1-1|-|TRBV7-3|-
TGTGCCAGCAGTCAAGATTCCGGGACCGAAGCTTTCTTT
CASSQDSGTEAFF
>TRBJ2-5|-|TRBV5-4|TRBD2
TGTGCCAGCAGCTCGGGACTAGCGGGGGCATACCGAGAGACCCAGTACTTC
CASSSGLAGAYRETQYF
>TRBJ1-5|few|TRBV7-2|-
TGTGCCAGCAGCTTAGGAGGCCAGGGTAATCAGCCCCAGCATTTT
CASSLGGQGNQPQHF
>TRBJ2-3|few|TRBV10-3|-
TGTGCCATCAGGAGGGCCGGGGGAGATACGCAGTATTTT
CAIRRAGGDTQYF
>TRBJ2-3|few|TRBV15|-
TGTGCCACCAAGAGGGAGCCCCGGTACGGTACGCAGTATTTT
CATKREPRYGTQYF
>TRBJ2-3|few|TRBV4-2|-
TGTGCCAGCAGCCACCTGCGGAGCACAGATACGCAGTATTTT
CASSHLRSTDTQYF
>TRBJ2-1|-|TRBV5-1|-
TGCGCCAGCAGCTTGGGAAGCGAATACAATGAGCAGTTCTTC
CASSLGSEYNEQFF
>TRBJ1-3|many|TRBV10-3|-
TGTGCCCCAAAGGGGCGACTCTCTGGAAACACCATATATTTT
CAPKGRLSGNTIYF
>TRBJ2-3|few|TRBV5-1|TRBD1
TGCGCCAGCAGACGGGACAGGGAGGATACGCAGTATTTT
CASRRDREDTQYF
>TRBJ1-1|few|TRBV18|-
TGTGCCAGCTCACCACAGGGGTCGAACACTGAAGCTTTCTTT
CASSPQGSNTEAFF
>TRBJ2-5|few|TRBV10-3|TRBD2
TGTGCCATCAGTGCCCGGGGGGGCCAAGAGACCCAGTACTTC
CAISARGGQETQYF
>TRBJ2-5|-|TRBV5-6|-
TGTGCCAGCAGCCCGGCCAACCAAGAGACCCAGTACTTC
CASSPANQETQYF
>TRBJ2-3|-|TRBV29-1|TRBD2
TGCAGCGTTCTCTTAGCGGGGGACCTCACAGATACGCAGTATTTT
CSVLLAGDLTDTQYF
>TRBJ2-4|many|TRBV29-1|-
TGCAGCGTATTAAGACAGGGAGCTCCGGGAGACATTCAGTACTTC
CSVLRQGAPGDIQYF
>TRBJ1-5|-|TRBV25-1|-
TGTGCCAGCAGAGAGGGCAATCAGCCCCAGCATTTT
CASREGNQPQHF
>TRBJ2-4|few|TRBV9|TRBD2
TGTGCCAGCAGCCCCGGGGGGGCGACTAGTTTGCACTTC
CASSPGGATSLHF
>TRBJ2-1|few|TRBV7-6|-
TGTGCCAGCAGCTTAGCGCGGCTAGGCACTGAGCAGTTCTTC
CASSLARLGTEQFF
>TRBJ2-3|-|TRBV7-3|-
TGTGCCAGCAGCCCCCATAGGGCGGACACAGATACGCAGTATTTT
CASSPHRADTDTQYF
>TRBJ1-1|few|TRBV30|-
TGTGCCTGGAGTGGGTCATTGAACACTGAAGCTTTCTTT
CAWSGSLNTEAFF
>TRBJ1-4|-|TRBV14|-
TGTGCCAGCAGCCAACGGAGCGGTAAAAAACTGTTTTTT
CASSQRSGKKLFF
>TRBJ2-7|-|TRBV9|-
TGTGCCAGCAGCGGAGGGAGACGGGCAGGTTTGTACGAGCAGTACTTC
CASSGGRRAGLYEQYF
>TRBJ2-3|few|TRBV6-4|-
TGTGCCAGCAAACAAGAGTCCATCACAGATACGCAGTATTTT
CASKQESITDTQYF
>TRBJ2-7|-|TRBV19|TRBD1
TGTGCCAGTGGGGACAGAGGGACCTACGAGCAGTACTTC
CASGDRGTYEQYF
>TRBJ2-7|few|TRBV25-1|-
TGTGCCAGCAGGTTTGAGTACGAGCAGTACTTC
CASRFEYEQYF
>TRBJ2-1|-|TRBV5-1|TRBD1
TGCGCCAGCGCCTACTCAGGGGGCAGCTCCTACAATGAGCAGTTCTTC
CASAYSGGSSYNEQFF
>TRBJ2-4|-|TRBV15|-
TGTGCCACCAGCAGAGATTCCGGCAGGGTCGCCAAAAACATTCAGTACTTC
CATSRDSGRVAKNIQYF
>TRBJ1-4|-|TRBV29-1|TRBD1
TGCAGCGTGCAAGCCTTTGGACAGGGGCTCAATGAAAAACTGTTTTTT
CSVQAFGQGLNEKLFF
>TRBJ1-1|-|TRBV2|-
TGTGCCAGCAGGAGACGGGGAGCGAACACTGAAGCTTTCTTT
CASRRRGANTEAFF
>TRBJ2-3|few|TRBV29-1|-
TGCAGCGTTGACCCCCTCCGGAGGGCCGCAGATACGCAGTATTTT
CSVDPLRRAADTQYF
>TRBJ2-3|few|TRBV25-1|-
TGTGCCAGCAGCTCCGGGACGGAAAACACAGATACGCAGTATTTT
CASSSGTENTDTQYF
>TRBJ2-7|-|TRBV5-1|-
TGCGCCAGCAGTCATGGAGCGGAGCGCGAGCAGTACTTC
CASSHGAEREQYF
>TRBJ2-1|-|TRBV7-6|TRBD2
TGTGCCAGCAGCCCCACGAGCGGGAGCTCCTACAATGAGCAGTTCTTC
CASSPTSGSSYNEQFF
>TRBJ2-3|-|TRBV25-1|TRBD1
TGTGCCAGCAGTGATCAACCAGGGGGCAGGACAGATACGCAGTATTTT
CASSDQPGGRTDTQYF
>TRBJ2-5|few|TRBV6-6|TRBD1
TGTGCCAGCAGGAGACAGGGGCGTCAAGAGACCCAGTACTTC
CASRRQGRQETQYF
>TRBJ1-5|-|TRBV7-2|-
TGTGCCAGCAGCCGACGGGGGGCCTCCGGGCAGCCCCAGCATTTT
CASSRRGASGQPQHF
>TRBJ2-7|many|TRBV30|-
TGTGCCTGGAGTTTGCAAACAGACTACGAGCAGTACTTC
CAWSLQTDYEQYF
>TRBJ1-2|few|TRBV10-3|-
TGTGCCATCAGTGACGGGAACTATGGCTACACCTTC
CAISDGNYGYTF
>TRBJ2-5|few|TRBV6-5|-
TGTGCCAGCAGCCTGAGGGAGACCCAGTACTTC
CASSLRETQYF
>TRBJ2-5|few|TRBV21-1|-
TGTGCCAGCAGGCGGGGAGGGGAGACCCAGTACTTC
CASRRGGETQYF
>TRBJ2-7|-|TRBV7-2|TRBD1
TGTGCCAGCAGCTCACAGGGGGCGGGCGAGCAGTACTTC
CASSSQGAGEQYF
>TRBJ2-2|-|TRBV4-3|-
TGCGCCAGCAGTTCGGGTCTAGCTTATACTAGCGAGCTGTTTTTT
CASSSGLAYTSELFF
>TRBJ2-1|few|TRBV4-1|-
TGCGCCAGCAGCCAACCCACGGGCAGGAACTACAATGAGCAGTTCTTC
CASSQPTGRNYNEQFF
>TRBJ2-1|-|TRBV7-3|TRBD2
TGTGCCAGCAGCTTAACCAGCGGGAGTACAAATGAGCAGTTCTTC
CASSLTSGSTNEQFF
>TRBJ2-2|few|TRBV7-2|-
TGTGCCAGCAGCTTAGCGCAAATCGCCGGGGAGCTGTTTTTT
CASSLAQIAGELFF
>TRBJ2-4|few|TRBV4-1|-
TGCGCCAGCAGCCAAGATCGCCAGATGAAGCTTCTAGCCAAAAACATTCAGTACTTC
CASSQDRQMKLLAKNIQYF